A single sample gave rise to the 4 T cell receptor beta chains below, sequenced in a study of CD8 T cells in Susac syndrome. Reverse transcription of about 0.5 to 1 ug RNA used random hexamers. TCRdb processed the immunoSEQ multiplex PCR reads anew with MiXCR; each CDR3 protein has one entry. The sample gives about 150,000 distinct CDR3 sequences, 95% of which show up once; around 0.2% is in the top ten. Material for sequencing was CD8+ T cells from PBMCs. The source is a human donor with Susac syndrome.

J is TRBJ1-1 and V is TRBV7-3; no firm D call. The V gene's germline CDR1 is SGHTA and CDR2 FQGTGA. The V and J ends lost 8 bases and 2 bases respectively, with 12 bases between them. CDR3 size: 13 residues. As DNA, the CDR3 is TGTGCCAGCTCTGCCGGGGTTAACACTGAAGCTTTCTTT. It translates to CASSAGVNTEAFF.

The chain has TRBV20-1 and TRBJ2-7; TRBD1 or TRBD2 may be the D gene (7 bases each). CDR1 DFQATT and CDR2 SNEGSKA come from the germline V gene (reference sequence). Trimming took off 5 bases at V and 0 bases at J, with 11 bases between the two ends. The CDR3 has 13 amino acids. In nucleotides, the CDR3 is TGCAGTGCTCGGGGGGACAGCTCCTACGAGCAGTACTTC. Translating it yields CSARGDSSYEQYF.

The V call is TRBV19, the J call TRBJ2-7, with a weak D call TRBD1 (6 bases). The CDR3 totals 15 residues. V was shortened by 2 bases and J by 5 bases, with 16 bases between the two germline ends. CDR1 and CDR2 (germline): LNHDA, SQIVND (reference sequence). CDR3 bases: TGTGCCAGTAGTATAATGGGGACATTGACAAACGAGCAGTACTTC. Residues: CASSIMGTLTNEQYF. Combining the CDR3 with reference TRBV19 and TRBJ2-7 gives the whole variable domain DGGITQSPKYLFRKEGQNVTLSCEQNLNHDAMYWYRQDPGQGLRLIYYSQIVNDFQKGDIAEGYSVSREKKESFPLTVTSAQKNPTAFYLCASSIMGTLTNEQYFGPGTRLTVT.

This chain connects TRBV2 to TRBJ1-4; D is unclear. V lost 8 bases to trimming and J lost 0 bases, with 10 bases between them. CDR3 size: 14 residues. Germline CDR1 and CDR2: SNHLY and FYNNEI. CDR3 DNA: TGTGCCAGCGGAAGGGCTGCAACTAATGAAAAACTGTTTTTT. This codes for CASGRAATNEKLFF. Looking up the rest from reference TRBV2 and TRBJ1-4 gives the full variable domain: EPEVTQTPSHQVTQMGQEVILRCVPISNHLYFYWYRQILGQKVEFLVSFYNNEISEKSEIFDDQFSVERPDGSNFTLKIRSTKLEDSAMYFCASGRAATNEKLFFGSGTQLSVL.